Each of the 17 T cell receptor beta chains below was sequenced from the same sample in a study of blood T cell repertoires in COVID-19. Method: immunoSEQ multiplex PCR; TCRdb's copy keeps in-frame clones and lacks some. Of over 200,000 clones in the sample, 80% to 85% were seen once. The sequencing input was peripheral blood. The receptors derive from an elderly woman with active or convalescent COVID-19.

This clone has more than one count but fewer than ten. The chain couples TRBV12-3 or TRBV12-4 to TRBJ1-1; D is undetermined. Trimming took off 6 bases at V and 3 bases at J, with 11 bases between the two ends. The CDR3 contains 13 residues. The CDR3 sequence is CASRNQEDTEAFF. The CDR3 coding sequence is TGTGCCAGCAGAAATCAGGAGGACACTGAAGCTTTCTTT.

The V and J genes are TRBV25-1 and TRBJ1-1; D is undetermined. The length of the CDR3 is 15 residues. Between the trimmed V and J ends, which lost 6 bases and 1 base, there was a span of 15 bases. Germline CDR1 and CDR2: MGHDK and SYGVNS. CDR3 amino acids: CASRPGKGRNTEAFF. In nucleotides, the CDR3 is TGTGCCAGCAGACCAGGAAAAGGTAGGAACACTGAAGCTTTCTTT.

The DNA for the CDR3 is TGCAGTGCTAGTGGTCCTAGCGGGATGATTGGCACAGATACGCAGTATTTT. Amino acids: CSASGPSGMIGTDTQYF. V usage is TRBV20-1 and J usage is TRBJ2-3, with 9 nucleotides matching TRBD2. CDR1 is DFQATT and CDR2 is SNEGSKA in the germline V gene (reference sequence). CDR3 length equals 17 residues. J lost 1 base, V lost 3 bases, and 11 bases had no gene match.

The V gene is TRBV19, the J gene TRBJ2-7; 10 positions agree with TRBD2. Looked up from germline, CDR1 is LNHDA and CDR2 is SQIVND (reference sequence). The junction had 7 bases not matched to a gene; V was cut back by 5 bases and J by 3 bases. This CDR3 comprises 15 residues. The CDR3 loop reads CASSPGTSDNYEQYF. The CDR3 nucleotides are TGTGCCAGTAGTCCCGGGACTAGCGATAACTACGAGCAGTACTTC.

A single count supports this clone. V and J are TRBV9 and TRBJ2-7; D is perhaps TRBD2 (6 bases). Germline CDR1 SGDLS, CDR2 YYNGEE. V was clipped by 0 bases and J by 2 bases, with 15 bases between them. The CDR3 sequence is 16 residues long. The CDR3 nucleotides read TGTGCCAGCAGCGTAGGAGGAGCGGGCCTAACCTACGAGCAGTACTTC. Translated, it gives CASSVGGAGLTYEQYF.

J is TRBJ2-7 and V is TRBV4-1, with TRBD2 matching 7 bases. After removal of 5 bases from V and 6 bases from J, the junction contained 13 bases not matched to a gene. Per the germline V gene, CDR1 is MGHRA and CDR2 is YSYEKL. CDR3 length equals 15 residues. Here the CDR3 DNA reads TGCGCCAGCAGCTGGGACGCGAGTTGGGGGGGCGAGCAGTACTTC. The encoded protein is CASSWDASWGGEQYF.

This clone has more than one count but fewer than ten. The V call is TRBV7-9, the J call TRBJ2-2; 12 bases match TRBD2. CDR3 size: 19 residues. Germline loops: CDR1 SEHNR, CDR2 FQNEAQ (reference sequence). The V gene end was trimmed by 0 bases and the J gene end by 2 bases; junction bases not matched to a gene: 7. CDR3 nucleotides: TGTGCCAGCAGCTTAGCGCTCCCTAGCGGGGGGGCCAACACCGGGGAGCTGTTTTTT. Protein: CASSLALPSGGANTGELFF.

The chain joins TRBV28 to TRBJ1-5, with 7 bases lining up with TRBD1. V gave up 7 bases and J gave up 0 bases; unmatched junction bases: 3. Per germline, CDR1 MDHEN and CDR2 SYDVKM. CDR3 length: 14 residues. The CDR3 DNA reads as TGTGCCAGCACCGGGACAGCTAGCAATCAGCCCCAGCATTTT. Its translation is CASTGTASNQPQHF.

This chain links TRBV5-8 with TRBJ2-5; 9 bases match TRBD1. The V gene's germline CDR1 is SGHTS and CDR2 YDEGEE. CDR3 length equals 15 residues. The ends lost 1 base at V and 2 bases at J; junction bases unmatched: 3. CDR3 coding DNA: TGTGCCAGCAGCTTGAAAGGGACAGGGCAAGAGACCCAGTACTTC. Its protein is CASSLKGTGQETQYF.

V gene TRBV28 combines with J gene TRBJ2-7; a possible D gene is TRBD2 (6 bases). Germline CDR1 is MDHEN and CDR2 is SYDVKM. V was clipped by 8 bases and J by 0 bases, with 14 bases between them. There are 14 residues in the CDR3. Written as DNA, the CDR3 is TGTGCCAGCTTACGGTGGGGGGTCTCCTACGAGCAGTACTTC. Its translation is CASLRWGVSYEQYF.

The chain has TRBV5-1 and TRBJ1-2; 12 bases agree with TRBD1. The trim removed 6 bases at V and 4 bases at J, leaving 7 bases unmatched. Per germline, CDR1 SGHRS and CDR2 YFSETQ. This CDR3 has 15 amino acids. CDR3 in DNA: TGCGCCAGCACCCCGGGGACAGGGGGCGGCTATGGCTACACCTTC. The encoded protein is CASTPGTGGGYGYTF.

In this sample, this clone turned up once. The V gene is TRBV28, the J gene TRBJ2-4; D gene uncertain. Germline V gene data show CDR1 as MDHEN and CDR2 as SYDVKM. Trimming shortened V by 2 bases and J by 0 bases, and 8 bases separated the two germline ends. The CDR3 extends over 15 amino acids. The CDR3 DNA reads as TGTGCCAGCAGTTTACCCCAACTAGCCAAAAACATTCAGTACTTC. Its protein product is CASSLPQLAKNIQYF.

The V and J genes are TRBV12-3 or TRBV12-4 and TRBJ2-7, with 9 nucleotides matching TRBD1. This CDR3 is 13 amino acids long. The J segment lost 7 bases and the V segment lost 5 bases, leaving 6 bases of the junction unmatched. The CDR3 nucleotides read TGTGCCAGCAGTAACGGACAGGGGTTGGAGCAGTACTTC. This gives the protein CASSNGQGLEQYF.

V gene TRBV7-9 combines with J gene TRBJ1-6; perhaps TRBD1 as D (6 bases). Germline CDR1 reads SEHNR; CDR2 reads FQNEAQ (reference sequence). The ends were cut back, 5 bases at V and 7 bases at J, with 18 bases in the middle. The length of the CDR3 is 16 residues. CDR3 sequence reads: CASSNEMGAVNSPLHF. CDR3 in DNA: TGTGCCAGCAGCAACGAGATGGGGGCAGTGAATTCACCCCTCCACTTT.

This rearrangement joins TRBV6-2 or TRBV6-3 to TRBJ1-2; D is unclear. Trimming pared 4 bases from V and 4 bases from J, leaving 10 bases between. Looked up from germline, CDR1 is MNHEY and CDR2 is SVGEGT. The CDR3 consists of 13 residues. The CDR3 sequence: CASSFGFGYGYTF. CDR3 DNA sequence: TGTGCCAGCAGTTTCGGGTTCGGCTATGGCTACACCTTC.

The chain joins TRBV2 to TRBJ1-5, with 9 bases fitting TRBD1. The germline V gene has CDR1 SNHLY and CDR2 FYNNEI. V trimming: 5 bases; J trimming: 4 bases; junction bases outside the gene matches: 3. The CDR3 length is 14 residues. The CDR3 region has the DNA TGTGCCAGCAGTTCCGGACAGGGGAATCAGCCCCAGCATTTT. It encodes CASSSGQGNQPQHF. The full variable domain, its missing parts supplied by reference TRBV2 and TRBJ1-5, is EPEVTQTPSHQVTQMGQEVILRCVPISNHLYFYWYRQILGQKVEFLVSFYNNEISEKSEIFDDQFSVERPDGSNFTLKIRSTKLEDSAMYFCASSSGQGNQPQHFGDGTRLSIL.

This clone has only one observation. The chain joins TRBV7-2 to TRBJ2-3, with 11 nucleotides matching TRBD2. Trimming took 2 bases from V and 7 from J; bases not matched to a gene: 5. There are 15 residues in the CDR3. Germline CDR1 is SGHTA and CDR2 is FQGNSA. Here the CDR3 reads CASSLRGTSGNTQYF. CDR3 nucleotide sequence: TGTGCCAGCAGCTTACGTGGGACTAGCGGAAATACGCAGTATTTT.